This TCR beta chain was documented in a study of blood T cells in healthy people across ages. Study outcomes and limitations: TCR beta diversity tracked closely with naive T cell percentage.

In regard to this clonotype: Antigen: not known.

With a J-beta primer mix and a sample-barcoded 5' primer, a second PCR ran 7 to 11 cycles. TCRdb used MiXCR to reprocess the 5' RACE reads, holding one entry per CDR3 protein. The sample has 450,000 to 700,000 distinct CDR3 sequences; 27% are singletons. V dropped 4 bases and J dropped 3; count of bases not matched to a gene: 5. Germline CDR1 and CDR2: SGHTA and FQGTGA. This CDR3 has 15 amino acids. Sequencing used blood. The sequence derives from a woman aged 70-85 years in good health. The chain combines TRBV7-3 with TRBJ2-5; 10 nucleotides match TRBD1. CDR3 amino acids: CASSCTTGGKETQYF. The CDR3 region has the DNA TGTGCCAGCAGCTGCACGACAGGGGGCAAAGAGACCCAGTACTTC. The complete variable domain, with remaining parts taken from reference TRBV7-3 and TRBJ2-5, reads GAGVSQTPSNKVTEKGKYVELRCDPISGHTALYWYRQSLGQGPEFLIYFQGTGAADDSGLPNDRFFAVRPEGSVSTLKIQRTERGDSAVYLCASSCTTGGKETQYFGPGTRLLVL.